This T cell receptor (beta chain) derives from a study of blood T cell repertoires in COVID-19. Sequenced by immunoSEQ multiplex PCR; TCRdb stores in-frame clones only, minus some. Here the sample spans roughly 150,000 clones, around 73% being singletons. Cohort 3 recovered donors had two negative PCRs, clearance, or symptom resolution. The table lists this clone with a count of one. This CDR3 contains 14 residues. Germline V gene data show CDR1 as MDHEN and CDR2 as SYDVKM. V lost 7 bases and J lost 0; bases outside the gene matches: 4. The TCR was taken from a woman between 50 and 59 years old who had recovered from COVID-19. The material sequenced was PBMCs or T cells enriched from blood (not recorded which). The chain recombines TRBV28 with TRBJ2-3; 7 bases agree with TRBD2. The chain's CDR3 is CASNGGTSTDTQYF. DNA for the CDR3: TGTGCCAGCAACGGGGGGACTAGCACAGATACGCAGTATTTT.